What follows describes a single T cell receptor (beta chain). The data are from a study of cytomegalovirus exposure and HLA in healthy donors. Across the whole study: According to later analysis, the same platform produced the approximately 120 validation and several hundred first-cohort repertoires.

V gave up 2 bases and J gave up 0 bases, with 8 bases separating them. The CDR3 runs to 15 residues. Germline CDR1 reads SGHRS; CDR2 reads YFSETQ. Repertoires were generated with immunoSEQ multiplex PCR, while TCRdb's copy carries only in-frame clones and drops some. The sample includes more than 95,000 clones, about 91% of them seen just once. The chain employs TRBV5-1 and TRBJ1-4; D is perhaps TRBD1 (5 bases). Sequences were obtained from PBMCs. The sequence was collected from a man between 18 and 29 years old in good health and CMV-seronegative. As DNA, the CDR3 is TGCGCCAGCAGCTTAGACAGCACAACTAATGAAAAACTGTTTTTT. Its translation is CASSLDSTTNEKLFF.